The 9 T cell receptor beta chains presented below share a single source sample, sequenced in a study of beta chain features in type 1 diabetes. Investigators reverse transcribed all isolated RNA, so they sequenced expressed TCRB transcripts. Only in-frame clones appear in the TCRdb table, and some are missing; sequencing was by immunoSEQ multiplex PCR. In the table there are about 740,000 clones, 13% of which are singletons. Their antigens remain unidentified. Whole-study findings and limits: TCRB CDR3 length was moderately but significantly reduced in all four CD4+ subsets of Type 1 diabetes patients.

Sequencing input: naive CD4+ T cells from blood. The receptors come from a man aged 18 to 30 with type 1 diabetes.

This clone was counted only a few times. Other nucleotide sequences in the sample specify the same CDR3. This chain connects TRBV28 to TRBJ1-1, with 8 nucleotides matching TRBD1. Unmatched junction bases numbered 2, after V lost 4 bases and J lost 1 base. The CDR3 has 14 residues. Germline-derived CDR1 and CDR2 are MDHEN and SYDVKM. The CDR3 DNA sequence: TGTGCCAGCAGTTCCGGACAGGGGAACACTGAAGCTTTCTTT. Translating it yields CASSSGQGNTEAFF.

This clone was seen a handful of times. Other DNA sequences within the sample encode an identical CDR3. This chain links TRBV7-9 with TRBJ1-1, with TRBD1 identical over 9 bases. The germline CDR1 and CDR2 sequences are SEHNR and FQNEAQ (reference sequence). The CDR3 runs 14 residues. Germline trimming cut 1 base from V and 3 bases from J; bases unmatched to any gene: 0. CDR3 bases: TGTGCCAGCAGCTTAGGACAGGGGGACACTGAAGCTTTCTTT. Translated: CASSLGQGDTEAFF. Looking up the rest from reference TRBV7-9 and TRBJ1-1 gives the full variable domain: DTGVSQNPRHKITKRGQNVTFRCDPISEHNRLYWYRQTLGQGPEFLTYFQNEAQLEKSRLLSDRFSAERPKGSFSTLEIQRTEQGDSAMYLCASSLGQGDTEAFFGQGTRLTVV.

This sequence joins TRBV7-9 and TRBJ2-5; TRBD2 matches 9 bases. Looked up from germline, CDR1 is SEHNR and CDR2 is FQNEAQ (reference sequence). Trimming cost V 6 bases and J 3 bases; bases outside gene matches: 5. The CDR3 is 14 residues long. The CDR3 protein is CASSRLADEETQYF. For the CDR3, the DNA is TGTGCCAGCAGTCGACTAGCGGATGAAGAGACCCAGTACTTC.

This chain connects TRBV30 to TRBJ2-7; 9 bases are a match to TRBD1. The ends lost 8 bases at V and 6 bases at J; junction bases unmatched: 14. CDR1 GTSNPN and CDR2 SVGIG come from the germline V gene (reference sequence). The CDR3 extends over 14 amino acids. CDR3 sequence reads: CATRVGTGWFEQYF. The CDR3 bases are TGTGCCACCCGGGTTGGGACAGGGTGGTTCGAGCAGTACTTC.

This clone has a handful of counts. This rearrangement joins TRBV19 to TRBJ2-1; TRBD2 matches 9 bases. The CDR3 totals 15 residues. V shed 7 bases and J 9 bases; nucleotides not matched to a gene: 13. Germline-derived CDR1 and CDR2 are LNHDA and SQIVND (reference sequence). Written as DNA, the CDR3 is TGTGCCAGTACTGGCACCGGGACTAGCTATGGTGAGCAGTTCTTC. It codes for CASTGTGTSYGEQFF. Full variable domain (remainder filled in from reference TRBV19 and TRBJ2-1): DGGITQSPKYLFRKEGQNVTLSCEQNLNHDAMYWYRQDPGQGLRLIYYSQIVNDFQKGDIAEGYSVSREKKESFPLTVTSAQKNPTAFYLCASTGTGTSYGEQFFGPGTRLTVL.

The chain is built from TRBV14 and TRBJ2-3; 10 nucleotides match TRBD1. The V segment lost 4 bases and the J segment 4 bases; nucleotides outside the gene matches: 2. The CDR3 covers 14 residues. In germline, CDR1 is SGHDN, CDR2 FVKESK. This CDR3 is CASSPGTGADTQYF. In DNA form, the CDR3 reads TGTGCCAGCAGCCCCGGGACAGGGGCAGATACGCAGTATTTT.

This clone was observed a few times. V usage is TRBV28 and J usage is TRBJ1-5; a possible D gene is TRBD1 (6 bases). Deletions cut 8 bases from V and 7 bases from J, with 15 bases between. Per germline, CDR1 MDHEN and CDR2 SYDVKM. The CDR3 contains 13 residues. CDR3 sequence (DNA): TGTGCCAGCTGGGGGGGCGCGGGACAGCCCCAGCATTTT. Amino acid sequence: CASWGGAGQPQHF. Together with reference TRBV28 and TRBJ1-5, the CDR3 gives the full variable domain: DVKVTQSSRYLVKRTGEKVFLECVQDMDHENMFWYRQDPGLGLRLIYFSYDVKMKEKGDIPEGYSVSREKKERFSLILESASTNQTSMYLCASWGGAGQPQHFGDGTRLSIL.

The CDR3 reads CASSFSSGGPSETQYF. The CDR3 nucleotides are TGTGCCAGCAGCTTCTCTAGCGGGGGGCCCTCAGAGACCCAGTACTTC. V and J are TRBV11-2 and TRBJ2-5; 11 bases align to TRBD2. Losses at the gene ends were 3 bases for V and 4 bases for J; bases not matched to a gene: 7. Germline V gene sequence: CDR1 SGHAT, CDR2 FQNNGV. This CDR3 region has 16 residues. Full variable domain (remainder filled in from reference TRBV11-2 and TRBJ2-5): EAGVAQSPRYKIIEKRQSVAFWCNPISGHATLYWYQQILGQGPKLLIQFQNNGVVDDSQLPKDRFSAERLKGVDSTLKIQPAKLEDSAVYLCASSFSSGGPSETQYFGPGTRLLVL.

This clone was seen only a few times. J is TRBJ1-6 and V is TRBV27, with 11 bases fitting TRBD1. This CDR3 comprises 17 residues. J was trimmed by 0 bases and V by 6 bases; bases with no gene match: 4. The germline CDR1 and CDR2 sequences are MNHEY and SMNVEV (reference sequence). CDR3 sequence (DNA): TGTGCCAGCAGACCGGGACAGGGGGTCTCCTATAATTCACCCCTCCACTTT. Translation: CASRPGQGVSYNSPLHF.